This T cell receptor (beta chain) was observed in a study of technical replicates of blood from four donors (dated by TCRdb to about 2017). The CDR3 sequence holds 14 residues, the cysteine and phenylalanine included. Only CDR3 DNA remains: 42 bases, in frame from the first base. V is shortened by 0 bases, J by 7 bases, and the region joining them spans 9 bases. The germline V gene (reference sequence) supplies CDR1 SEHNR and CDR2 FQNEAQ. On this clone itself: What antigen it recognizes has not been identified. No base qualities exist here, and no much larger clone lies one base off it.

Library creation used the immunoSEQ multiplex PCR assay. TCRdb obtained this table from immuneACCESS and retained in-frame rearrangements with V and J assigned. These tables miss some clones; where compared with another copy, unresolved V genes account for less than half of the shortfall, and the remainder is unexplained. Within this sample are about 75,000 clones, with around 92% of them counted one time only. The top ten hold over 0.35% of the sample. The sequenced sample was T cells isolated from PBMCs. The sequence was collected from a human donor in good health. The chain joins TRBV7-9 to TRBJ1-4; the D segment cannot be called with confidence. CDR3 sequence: CASSLASRVEKLFF. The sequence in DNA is TGTGCCAGCAGCTTAGCCAGTCGGGTTGAAAAACTGTTTTTT. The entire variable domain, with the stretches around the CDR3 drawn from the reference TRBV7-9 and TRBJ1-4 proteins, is DTGVSQNPRHKITKRGQNVTFRCDPISEHNRLYWYRQTLGQGPEFLTYFQNEAQLEKSRLLSDRFSAERPKGSFSTLEIQRTEQGDSAMYLCASSLASRVEKLFFGSGTQLSVL.